Following are 17 T cell receptor beta chains from one sample sequenced in a study of shared clonotypes between healthy human individuals. The data were produced by immunoSEQ multiplex PCR, yet TCRdb's version contains in-frame clones alone and is incomplete. Of about 500,000 clones detected, about 74% appear once; the ten largest clones hold about 12%. The specimen was PBMCs. Every receptor here comes from a woman aged 35 to 49 in good health. Some clones in this sample may be carry-over from other donors' samples.

CDR3 DNA sequence: TGTGCCAGCAGTTTAGGGGGACCCCTCAGAGATACGCAGTATTTT. Residues: CASSLGGPLRDTQYF. The rearrangement uses TRBV27 and TRBJ2-3, with D tentatively TRBD1 or TRBD2 (5 bases each). Per germline, CDR1 MNHEY and CDR2 SMNVEV (reference sequence). Deletions cut 2 bases from V and 5 bases from J, with 14 bases between. This CDR3 has 15 amino acids.

This clone was recorded only once. The V call is TRBV11-2, the J call TRBJ2-5; D may be TRBD1 (5 bases). The better agreement between TRBJ2-7 and the DNA end casts doubt on the J call. This CDR3 contains 13 residues. Germline-derived CDR1 and CDR2 are SGHAT and FQNNGV. CDR3 DNA sequence: TGTGCCAGCAGGCTCAGGGCCACCTACGAGCAGTACTTC. Translation gives CASRLRATYEQYF.

This clone was seen more than once but under ten times. A far larger clone is off by one base, so a read error is likely. Other DNA sequences in this sample translate to the same CDR3. The chain links TRBV30 to TRBJ2-5, with TRBD2 matching over 12 bases. CDR3 length: 18 residues. Germline loops: CDR1 GTSNPN, CDR2 SVGIG (reference sequence). CDR3: CAWGLSSGRAWWRETQYF. CDR3 bases: TGTGCCTGGGGCCTATCTAGCGGGAGGGCCTGGTGGAGAGAGACCCAATACTTC.

The sample holds a few counts of this clone. The chain joins TRBV5-1 to TRBJ2-2; D possibly corresponds to TRBD1 (5 bases). The germline CDR1 and CDR2 sequences are SGHRS and YFSETQ. Deletions cut 1 base from V and 3 bases from J, with 13 bases between. This CDR3 comprises 16 residues. DNA of the CDR3: TGCGCCAGCAGCTTGCTTCGAGACAGACACACCGGGGAGCTGTTTTTT. It translates to CASSLLRDRHTGELFF.

This chain uses TRBV5-1 with TRBJ2-3, with 7 positions matching TRBD2. This CDR3 is built from 16 residues. Germline trimming cut 8 bases from V and 4 bases from J; bases unmatched to any gene: 16. Germline CDR1 SGHRS, CDR2 YFSETQ. The CDR3 sequence is CASRAGGSLSSDTQYF. The CDR3 nucleotides are TGCGCCAGTCGGGCCGGCGGGAGTTTAAGTTCAGATACGCAGTATTTT.

The chain recombines TRBV5-1 with TRBJ1-1; D remains unclear. The V gene's germline CDR1 is SGHRS and CDR2 YFSETQ. Trimming pared 1 base from V and 1 base from J, leaving 11 bases between. This CDR3 has 15 residues. The CDR3, as DNA: TGCGCCAGCAGCTTGCTGGACGTTCAGAACACTGAAGCTTTCTTT. Translated, it gives CASSLLDVQNTEAFF. Together with reference TRBV5-1 and TRBJ1-1, the CDR3 gives the full variable domain: KAGVTQTPRYLIKTRGQQVTLSCSPISGHRSVSWYQQTPGQGLQFLFEYFSETQRNKGNFPGRFSGRQFSNSRSEMNVSTLELGDSALYLCASSLLDVQNTEAFFGQGTRLTVV.

The rearrangement uses TRBV19 and TRBJ1-1; D is possibly TRBD1 (5 bases). Trimming cost V 5 bases and J 5 bases, with 12 bases left between them. CDR3 size: 13 residues. In germline, CDR1 is LNHDA, CDR2 SQIVND (reference sequence). CDR3 loop: CASSGARRTEAFF. The DNA of the CDR3 is TGTGCCAGTAGTGGGGCCCGTCGGACTGAAGCTTTCTTT.

The chain recombines TRBV6-6 with TRBJ2-7, with 7 bases fitting TRBD2. Losses at the gene ends were 2 bases for V and 4 bases for J; bases not matched to a gene: 5. CDR1 is MNHNY and CDR2 is SVGAGI in the germline V gene (reference sequence). The CDR3 runs to 14 residues. CDR3 sequence reads: CASSYRLADYEQYF. The CDR3 DNA follows: TGTGCCAGCAGTTACCGGCTAGCGGATTACGAGCAGTACTTC.

This clone has just one count. This chain joins TRBV27 and TRBJ1-5; D gene ambiguous. The CDR3 totals 16 residues. Deletions cut 8 bases from V and 4 bases from J, with 21 bases between. CDR1 is MNHEY and CDR2 is SMNVEV in the germline V gene (reference sequence). The CDR3, as DNA: TGTGCCAGCTCCTCCCGAGGAGGGTTTGAAAATCAGCCCCAGCATTTT. It specifies CASSSRGGFENQPQHF.

This clone was counted only a few times. The CDR3 loop reads CASSEGPSFYEQYF. CDR3 coding DNA: TGTGCCAGCAGTGAAGGACCCTCCTTCTACGAGCAGTACTTC. V gene TRBV6-1 combines with J gene TRBJ2-7; no clear D gene. This CDR3 spans 14 amino acids. V lost 1 base and J 3 bases, leaving 10 bases between the germline ends. Germline assignment: CDR1 MNHNS and CDR2 SASEGT.

This clone occurred once. This specimen includes other DNA sequences encoding the same CDR3. The V gene is TRBV5-1, the J gene TRBJ1-2; D not certain. Germline CDR1 reads SGHRS; CDR2 reads YFSETQ. This CDR3 region has 13 residues. V was shortened by 0 bases and J by 0 bases, with 3 bases between the two germline ends. The CDR3 sequence: CASSLVSNYGYTF. The CDR3 nucleotides are TGCGCCAGCAGCTTGGTGTCTAACTATGGCTACACCTTC.

This rearrangement joins TRBV6-1 to TRBJ1-2; 7 bases match TRBD1. V gave up 6 bases and J gave up 3 bases; unmatched junction bases: 4. This CDR3 has 13 residues. CDR1 is MNHNS, CDR2 SASEGT, per germline. The CDR3 sequence: CASRDRRDYGYTF. CDR3 sequence (DNA): TGTGCCAGCAGGGACAGGAGGGACTATGGCTACACCTTC.

The gene calls are TRBV27 and TRBJ1-2, with D perhaps matching TRBD1 (6 bases). Germline CDR1 and CDR2: MNHEY and SMNVEV (reference sequence). V lost 7 bases, J lost 3 bases, and 18 bases lay in between. The CDR3 extends over 15 amino acids. The CDR3 DNA sequence: TGTGCCAGCACCTTCACAGGGTCCCCCGACTATGGCTACACCTTC. Protein sequence: CASTFTGSPDYGYTF.

As concerns this clone: A much larger clone differs by one base, so this may be a read error. The sample holds other DNA sequences that translate to the same CDR3. The gene calls are TRBV5-1 and TRBJ2-3; D is unresolved. The CDR3 runs 15 residues. Germline V CDR1 and CDR2: SGHRS, YFSETQ. Trimming pared 0 bases from V and 3 bases from J, leaving 11 bases between. The CDR3 loop is CASSLVQRSTDTQYF. The CDR3 DNA reads TGCGCCAGCAGCTTGGTGCAGAGGAGTACAGATACGCAGTATTTT.

The rearrangement joins TRBV6-1 to TRBJ1-5, with D possibly being TRBD1 (6 bases). CDR1 and CDR2 from the germline V gene are MNHNS and SASEGT. The CDR3 runs 14 residues. V lost 8 bases and J 4 bases, leaving 15 bases between the germline ends. In DNA form, the CDR3 reads TGTGCCAGCCGACAGGAGACACAAAATCAGCCCCAGCATTTT. Translation: CASRQETQNQPQHF.

This chain's CDR3 is CASSLSVDSGNTIYF. The CDR3 nucleotides read TGTGCCAGCAGTTTATCTGTTGACTCTGGAAACACCATATATTTT. The chain joins TRBV27 to TRBJ1-3; D remains unclear. This CDR3 contains 15 residues. With 0 bases removed from V and 0 bases from J, the gap between germline ends came to 6 bases. CDR1 MNHEY and CDR2 SMNVEV come from the germline V gene (reference sequence).

This chain connects TRBV29-1 to TRBJ2-7, with unresolved D. This CDR3 is built from 13 residues. Germline CDR1 is SQVTM and CDR2 is ANQGSEA. Trimming cost V 5 bases and J 3 bases, with 14 bases left between them. The CDR3 region is CSVRERGNYEQYF. The CDR3 nucleotides are TGCAGCGTTCGCGAACGTGGGAACTACGAGCAGTACTTC.